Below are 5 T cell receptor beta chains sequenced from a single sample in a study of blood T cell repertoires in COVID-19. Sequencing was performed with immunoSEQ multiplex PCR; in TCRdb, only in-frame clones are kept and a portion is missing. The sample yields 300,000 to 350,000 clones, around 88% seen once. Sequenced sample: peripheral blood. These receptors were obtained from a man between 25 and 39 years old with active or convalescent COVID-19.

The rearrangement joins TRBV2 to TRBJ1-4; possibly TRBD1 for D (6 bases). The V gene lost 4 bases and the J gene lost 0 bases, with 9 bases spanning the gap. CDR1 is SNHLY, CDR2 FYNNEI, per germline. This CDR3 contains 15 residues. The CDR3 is CASSADSATNEKLFF. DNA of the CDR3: TGTGCCAGCAGTGCGGACAGTGCAACTAATGAAAAACTGTTTTTT.

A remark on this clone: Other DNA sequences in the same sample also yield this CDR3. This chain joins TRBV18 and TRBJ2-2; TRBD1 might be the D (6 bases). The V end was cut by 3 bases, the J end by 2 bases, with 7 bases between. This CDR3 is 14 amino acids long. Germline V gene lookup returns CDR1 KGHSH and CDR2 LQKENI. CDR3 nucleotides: TGTGCCAGCTCACCGGGGGCCAACACCGGGGAGCTGTTTTTT. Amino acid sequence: CASSPGANTGELFF.

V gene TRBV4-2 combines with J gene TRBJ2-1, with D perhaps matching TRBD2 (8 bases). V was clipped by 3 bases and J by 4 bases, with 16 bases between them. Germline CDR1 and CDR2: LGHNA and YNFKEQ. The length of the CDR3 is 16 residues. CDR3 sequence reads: CASSQWTGGGYNEQFF. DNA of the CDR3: TGTGCCAGCAGCCAGTGGACAGGCGGGGGGTACAATGAGCAGTTCTTC.

The CDR3 coding sequence is TGTGCCAGCAGCCCTACTAGATCCAGAGGGGAGCTGTTTTTT. It specifies CASSPTRSRGELFF. The gene calls are TRBV7-8 and TRBJ2-2; D is perhaps TRBD2 (5 bases). Germline-derived CDR1 and CDR2 are SGHVS and FQNEAQ. The CDR3 totals 14 residues. The germline V and J ends were trimmed by 5 bases and 8 bases, with 15 bases remaining between them. The full variable domain, its missing parts supplied by reference TRBV7-8 and TRBJ2-2, is GAGVSQSPRYKVAKRGQDVALRCDPISGHVSLFWYQQALGQGPEFLTYFQNEAQLDKSGLPSDRFFAERPEGSVSTLKIQRTQQEDSAVYLCASSPTRSRGELFFGEGSRLTVL.

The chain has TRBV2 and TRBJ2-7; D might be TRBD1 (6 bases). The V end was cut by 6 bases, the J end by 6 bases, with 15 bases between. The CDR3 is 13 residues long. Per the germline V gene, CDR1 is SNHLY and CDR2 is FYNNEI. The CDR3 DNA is TGTGCCAGCAGAGTACAGGGTTGGTTCGAGCAGTACTTC. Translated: CASRVQGWFEQYF.